Below are 29 T cell receptor beta chains sequenced from a single sample in a study of a mutant IDH1 vaccine in newly diagnosed glioma. These TCRs are of unknown antigen specificity. Data came from immunoSEQ multiplex PCR; TCRdb stores just in-frame clones and leaves some out. Among tens of thousands of clones listed, around 74% were seen once. The time point: week 23, last vaccination. Each vaccine dose was 300 ug of mutant IDH1 20-mer peptide, with topical imiquimod. The sample here was PBMCs, taken from a glioma patient whose treatment included an IDH1 peptide vaccine. These TCRs come from a man over 45 with glioma.

The chain uses TRBV6-5 and TRBJ1-3; D gene unclear. Germline V gene data show CDR1 as MNHEY and CDR2 as SVGAGI. V gave up 6 bases and J gave up 0 bases, with 12 bases separating them. The CDR3 spans 15 residues. The CDR3 is CASRQDRASGNTIYF. The CDR3 DNA sequence: TGTGCCAGCAGGCAAGACCGCGCCTCTGGAAACACCATATATTTT.

The chain combines TRBV6-1 with TRBJ2-1, with TRBD2 matching 14 bases. The CDR3 covers 15 residues. The ends lost 6 bases at V and 9 bases at J; junction bases unmatched: 7. Germline V lookup: CDR1 MNHNS, CDR2 SASEGT. The DNA of the CDR3 is TGTGCCAGCAGGGAGACTAGCGGGGGGGCCGGTGAGCAGTTCTTC. Translating gives CASRETSGGAGEQFF.

The rearrangement uses TRBV30 and TRBJ1-6; D is perhaps TRBD1 (5 bases). V was shortened by 4 bases and J by 8 bases, with 9 bases between the two germline ends. There are 12 residues in the CDR3. The V gene's germline CDR1 is GTSNPN and CDR2 SVGIG (reference sequence). CDR3 in amino acids: CAWKQVDSPLHF. In DNA form, the CDR3 reads TGTGCCTGGAAACAGGTAGATTCACCCCTCCACTTT.

The rearrangement uses TRBV5-5 and TRBJ2-5; 7 bases map to TRBD2. Germline V gene data show CDR1 as SGHKS and CDR2 as YYEKEE (reference sequence). V shed 0 bases, J shed 4 bases, and the junction held 9 bases outside the gene matches. The CDR3 is made up of 16 amino acids. Here the CDR3 reads CASSLVGLVSAETQYF. CDR3 in DNA: TGTGCCAGCAGCTTGGTAGGACTAGTATCTGCAGAGACCCAGTACTTC.

The chain uses TRBV15 and TRBJ1-2; D is unresolved. The germline V and J ends were trimmed by 0 bases and 4 bases, with 12 bases remaining between them. CDR1 is LNHNV and CDR2 is YYDKDF in the germline V gene (reference sequence). This CDR3 spans 15 amino acids. CDR3 bases: TGTGCCACCAGCAGAGATCAATCCTTAGCCTATGGCTACACCTTC. Translating it yields CATSRDQSLAYGYTF.

The V gene is TRBV4-3, the J gene TRBJ1-2, with D maybe TRBD1 (5 bases). This CDR3 region has 16 residues. V was trimmed by 0 bases and J by 7 bases, leaving 18 bases between them. Per the germline V gene, CDR1 is LGHNA and CDR2 is YSLEER. The CDR3 sequence: CASSQEKAVQDPGYTF. In DNA, the CDR3 is TGCGCCAGCAGCCAAGAAAAAGCAGTACAGGACCCTGGCTACACCTTC.

The rearrangement joins TRBV30 to TRBJ1-2, with D perhaps TRBD1 (5 bases). The CDR3 has 18 residues. Germline loops: CDR1 GTSNPN, CDR2 SVGIG (reference sequence). The V end lost 0 bases, the J end lost 1 base, and 21 bases lay between the germline ends. CDR3 protein: CAWSVRGGEPPINYGYTF. CDR3 in DNA: TGTGCCTGGAGTGTAAGGGGCGGGGAGCCGCCAATTAACTATGGCTACACCTTC.

This clone occurred a few times. This sequence joins TRBV5-4 and TRBJ1-1, with 7 bases aligning to TRBD1. The V segment lost 4 bases and the J segment 5 bases; nucleotides outside the gene matches: 8. The germline V gene encodes CDR1 SGHNT and CDR2 YYREEE (reference sequence). The CDR3 sequence is 14 residues long. CDR3 nucleotides: TGTGCCAGCAGCACCCCGACAGGGCGGACTGAAGCTTTCTTT. Protein: CASSTPTGRTEAFF.

The chain has TRBV5-8 and TRBJ1-5; possibly TRBD1 for D (6 bases). This CDR3 has 14 residues. Germline V gene data show CDR1 as SGHTS and CDR2 as YDEGEE. With 3 bases removed from V and 6 bases from J, the gap between germline ends came to 13 bases. The CDR3 coding sequence is TGTGCCAGCAGCTCGCCACAGGGAAGTCAGCCCCAGCATTTT. This encodes CASSSPQGSQPQHF.

This clone has just one count. This chain connects TRBV7-9 to TRBJ2-6; tentative D call: TRBD2 (5 bases). V was trimmed by 3 bases and J by 2 bases, leaving 14 bases between them. CDR1 is SEHNR, CDR2 FQNEAQ, per germline (reference sequence). The CDR3 consists of 17 residues. The DNA of the CDR3 is TGTGCCAGCAGCTTCCCTTCGGGAAGGCCTGGGGCCAACGTCCTGACTTTC. It yields the protein CASSFPSGRPGANVLTF.

V usage is TRBV14 and J usage is TRBJ1-2; 8 bases are a match to TRBD1. This CDR3 spans 14 amino acids. The trim removed 4 bases at V and 8 bases at J, leaving 9 bases unmatched. Germline CDR1 SGHDN, CDR2 FVKESK. This CDR3 reads CASSRTGRVRGYTF. DNA of the CDR3: TGTGCCAGCAGCCGGACAGGGAGGGTTAGGGGCTACACCTTC.

CDR3 amino acids: CASSWSEATEAFF. The CDR3 DNA sequence: TGTGCCAGTAGTTGGAGTGAAGCCACTGAAGCTTTCTTT. The V call is TRBV19, the J call TRBJ1-1; D remains unclear. The V end lost 5 bases, the J end lost 4 bases, and 11 bases lay between the germline ends. The CDR3 has 13 amino acids. The germline gives CDR1 LNHDA, CDR2 SQIVND (reference sequence).

The CDR3 reads CASSLGATSYNEQFF. The CDR3 region has the DNA TGTGCCAGCAGCTTGGGGGCTACCTCCTACAATGAGCAGTTCTTC. The chain employs TRBV5-8 and TRBJ2-1; unclear D gene. The CDR3 loop spans 15 amino acids. V lost 0 bases and J lost 0, with 7 bases in between. Germline CDR1 reads SGHTS; CDR2 reads YDEGEE.

This chain joins TRBV4-1 and TRBJ2-3, with D tentatively TRBD1 (5 bases). The germline V gene encodes CDR1 MGHRA and CDR2 YSYEKL. This CDR3 spans 17 amino acids. V dropped 0 bases and J dropped 3 bases, with 16 bases sitting between them. The CDR3 loop is CASSQEGLPKGTDTQYF. The CDR3 DNA reads as TGCGCCAGCAGCCAAGAAGGGCTCCCAAAGGGGACAGATACGCAGTATTTT.

CDR3 DNA sequence: TGTGCCTGGGCTAAAGAGACCCAGTACTTC. It codes for CAWAKETQYF. This rearrangement joins TRBV30 to TRBJ2-5, with D unclear. V was pared by 5 bases and J by 3 bases, with 4 bases between. Germline CDR1 reads GTSNPN; CDR2 reads SVGIG (reference sequence). The CDR3 covers 10 residues. Full variable domain (outside the CDR3, taken from reference TRBV30 and TRBJ2-5): SQTIHQWPATLVQPVGSPLSLECTVEGTSNPNLYWYRQAAGRGLQLLFYSVGIGQISSEVPQNLSASRPQDRQFILSSKKLLLSDSGFYLCAWAKETQYFGPGTRLLVL.

The gene calls are TRBV5-6 and TRBJ1-2; D is undetermined. The ends were cut back, 4 bases at V and 2 bases at J, with 12 bases in the middle. CDR1 and CDR2 from the germline V gene are SGHDT and YYEEEE. The CDR3 loop spans 14 amino acids. CDR3 amino acids: CASSARVSNYGYTF. In DNA, the CDR3 is TGTGCCAGCAGCGCCCGGGTCTCCAACTATGGCTACACCTTC.

This clone was picked up a small number of times. The rearrangement joins TRBV7-9 to TRBJ1-1; D gene uncertain. The ends were cut back, 2 bases at V and 1 base at J, with 8 bases in the middle. There are 14 residues in the CDR3. CDR1 and CDR2 from the germline V gene are SEHNR and FQNEAQ (reference sequence). CDR3 in amino acids: CASSLRQENTEAFF. The CDR3 DNA sequence: TGTGCCAGCAGCTTAAGGCAGGAGAACACTGAAGCTTTCTTT.

The CDR3 sequence is CASSLGQIEKLFF. The CDR3 region has the DNA TGTGCCAGCAGCTTGGGGCAGATCGAAAAACTGTTTTTT. The rearrangement joins TRBV5-8 to TRBJ1-4, with D hard to call. CDR3 length: 13 amino acids. Trimming removed 0 bases from V and 8 bases from J, with 8 bases in between. The germline gives CDR1 SGHTS, CDR2 YDEGEE.

The rearrangement joins TRBV20-1 to TRBJ2-7, with no clear D. The length of the CDR3 is 11 residues. Between the trimmed V and J ends, which lost 6 bases and 12 bases, there was a span of 18 bases. Germline V gene lookup returns CDR1 DFQATT and CDR2 SNEGSKA (reference sequence). The CDR3 reads CSAARQVERYF. CDR3 bases: TGCAGTGCCGCCCGGCAGGTGGAAAGGTACTTC.

The CDR3 reads CASSMGRGNQPQHF. The CDR3, as DNA: TGTGCCAGCAGTATGGGGAGGGGCAATCAGCCCCAGCATTTT. The V gene is TRBV2, the J gene TRBJ1-5; no clear D. The CDR3 spans 14 residues. Trimming removed 5 bases at V and 2 bases at J, with 10 bases between. Germline-derived CDR1 and CDR2 are SNHLY and FYNNEI.

This rearrangement joins TRBV25-1 to TRBJ1-2, with 7 bases identical to TRBD1. The CDR3 sequence is 15 residues long. V lost 3 bases to trimming and J lost 8 bases; unmatched junction nucleotides: 12. The germline V gene has CDR1 MGHDK and CDR2 SYGVNS. The CDR3 nucleotides read TGTGCCAGCAGTGATGACAGGGAGGGGGTTTACGGCTACACCTTC. Protein sequence: CASSDDREGVYGYTF.

This clone was seen only a few times. This chain links TRBV4-1 with TRBJ2-2; no clear D. Trimming took off 4 bases at V and 5 bases at J, with 5 bases between the two ends. The CDR3 has 12 residues. Germline-derived CDR1 and CDR2 are MGHRA and YSYEKL. CDR3 sequence: CASSPGTGELFF. The CDR3 DNA reads as TGCGCCAGCAGCCCCGGGACCGGGGAGCTGTTTTTT.

This clone appeared a single time. The chain recombines TRBV5-1 with TRBJ1-2; TRBD1 agrees at 9 bases. The trim removed 0 bases at V and 6 bases at J, leaving 3 bases unmatched. CDR1 and CDR2 from the germline V gene are SGHRS and YFSETQ. The CDR3 runs 14 residues. The CDR3 is CASSLDRGRDGYTF. CDR3 in DNA: TGCGCCAGCAGCTTGGACAGGGGGCGAGATGGCTACACCTTC. Complete variable domain (other parts from reference TRBV5-1 and TRBJ1-2): KAGVTQTPRYLIKTRGQQVTLSCSPISGHRSVSWYQQTPGQGLQFLFEYFSETQRNKGNFPGRFSGRQFSNSRSEMNVSTLELGDSALYLCASSLDRGRDGYTFGSGTRLTVV.

The chain recombines TRBV6-1 with TRBJ2-5; 9 bases agree with TRBD2. This CDR3 is 16 amino acids long. In germline, CDR1 is MNHNS, CDR2 SASEGT. Trimming at V came to 1 base and at J to 5 bases, leaving 8 bases not matched to a gene. CDR3 region: CASSEDPLAGWETQYF. Here the CDR3 DNA reads TGTGCCAGCAGTGAAGACCCGCTAGCGGGGTGGGAGACCCAGTACTTC.

This clone was detected only a few times. The chain combines TRBV28 with TRBJ2-2, with a weak D call TRBD1 (5 bases). The length of the CDR3 is 15 residues. V lost 2 bases and J lost 0, with 7 bases in between. Per germline, CDR1 MDHEN and CDR2 SYDVKM. The CDR3 sequence: CASSLGAANTGELFF. CDR3 DNA: TGTGCCAGCAGTTTAGGGGCCGCGAACACCGGGGAGCTGTTTTTT.

This chain connects TRBV6-5 to TRBJ2-7; D call uncertain. The CDR3 is made up of 11 amino acids. Germline CDR1 MNHEY, CDR2 SVGAGI. The V and J ends lost 7 bases and 2 bases respectively, with 6 bases between them. Here the CDR3 reads CASTDAYEQYF. The CDR3 DNA follows: TGTGCCAGCACCGATGCCTACGAGCAGTACTTC.

V gene TRBV18 combines with J gene TRBJ1-6, with 7 bases lining up with TRBD1. The V gene end was trimmed by 2 bases and the J gene end by 10 bases; junction bases not matched to a gene: 11. This CDR3 has 16 amino acids. Germline values: CDR1 KGHSH, CDR2 LQKENI. The CDR3 region is CASSPLDRRVGSPLHF. DNA for the CDR3: TGTGCCAGCTCACCATTGGACAGGAGGGTTGGATCACCCCTCCACTTT.

This sequence joins TRBV25-1 and TRBJ2-3; no reliable D call. The CDR3 sequence is 12 residues long. The germline V gene has CDR1 MGHDK and CDR2 SYGVNS. Trimming removed 6 bases from V and 1 base from J, with 5 bases in between. In DNA, the CDR3 is TGTGCCAGCAGGGGTGGCACAGATACGCAGTATTTT. Its translation is CASRGGTDTQYF.

This chain joins TRBV9 and TRBJ2-2; TRBD2 might be the D (7 bases). The ends were cut back, 0 bases at V and 6 bases at J, with 18 bases in the middle. There are 17 residues in the CDR3. Looked up from germline, CDR1 is SGDLS and CDR2 is YYNGEE. The CDR3 region is CASSVAGGTGGAGELFF. The CDR3 DNA reads as TGTGCCAGCAGCGTAGCGGGGGGCACAGGCGGGGCCGGGGAGCTGTTTTTT.